Reported below is one T cell receptor beta chain. The data belong to a study of control samples from healthy donors and cancer patients. The V end lost 1 base, the J end lost 3 bases, and 10 bases lay between the germline ends. The CDR3 has 14 residues. Germline-derived CDR1 and CDR2 are MDHEN and SYDVKM. Measured with immunoSEQ multiplex PCR; TCRdb has only the in-frame clones, and not every one. This sample has approximately 97,000 clones, with 92% found just once. The clonotype was recovered from a human donor in good health. The donor label of this sample is uncertain. Sequenced sample: blood. V is TRBV28 and J is TRBJ2-7; no reliable D call. The CDR3 nucleotides read TGTGCCAGCAGTTTATTTAGCAGATTCTACGAGCAGTACTTC. This codes for CASSLFSRFYEQYF.